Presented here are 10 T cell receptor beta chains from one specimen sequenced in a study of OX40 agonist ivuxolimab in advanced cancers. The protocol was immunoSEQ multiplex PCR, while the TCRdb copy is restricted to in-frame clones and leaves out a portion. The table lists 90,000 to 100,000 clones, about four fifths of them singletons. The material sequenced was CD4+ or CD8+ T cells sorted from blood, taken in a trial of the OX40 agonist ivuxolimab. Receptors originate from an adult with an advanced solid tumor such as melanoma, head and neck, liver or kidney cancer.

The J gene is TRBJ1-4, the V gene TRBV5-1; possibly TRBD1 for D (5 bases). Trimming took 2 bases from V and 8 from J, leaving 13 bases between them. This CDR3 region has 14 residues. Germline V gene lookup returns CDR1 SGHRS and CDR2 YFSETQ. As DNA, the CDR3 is TGCGCCAGCAGCTTTGGTGGAGGGGTCGAAAAACTGTTTTTT. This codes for CASSFGGGVEKLFF.

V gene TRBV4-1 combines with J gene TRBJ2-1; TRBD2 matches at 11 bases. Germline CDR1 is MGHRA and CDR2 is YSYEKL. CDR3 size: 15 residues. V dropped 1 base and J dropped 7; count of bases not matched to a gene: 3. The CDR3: CASSQVAGGSNEQFF. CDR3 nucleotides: TGCGCCAGCAGCCAAGTAGCGGGGGGGTCTAATGAGCAGTTCTTC.

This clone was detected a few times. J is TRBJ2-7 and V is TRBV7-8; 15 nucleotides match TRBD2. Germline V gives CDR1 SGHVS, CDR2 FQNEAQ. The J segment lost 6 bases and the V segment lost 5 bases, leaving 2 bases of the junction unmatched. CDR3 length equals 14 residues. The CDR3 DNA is TGTGCCAGCAGCCCGGGACTAGCGGGAGGCGAGCAGTACTTC. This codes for CASSPGLAGGEQYF.

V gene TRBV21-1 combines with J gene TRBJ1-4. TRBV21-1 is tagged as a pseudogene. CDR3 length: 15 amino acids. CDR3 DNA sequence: TGTGCCAGCAGCAGAAAACGTATCCTTAATGAAAAACTGTTTTTT. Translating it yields CASSRKRILNEKLFF.

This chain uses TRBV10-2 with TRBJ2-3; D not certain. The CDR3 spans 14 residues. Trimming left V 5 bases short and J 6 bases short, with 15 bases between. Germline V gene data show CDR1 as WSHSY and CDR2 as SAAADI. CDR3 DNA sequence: TGCGCCAGCAGTCCCCTGAGCCTCGGTGATACGCAGTATTTT. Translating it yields CASSPLSLGDTQYF.

CDR3 in amino acids: CASSELGRPTDTQYF. CDR3 nucleotides: TGTGCCAGCAGTGAATTGGGCAGACCCACAGATACGCAGTATTTT. J is TRBJ2-3 and V is TRBV25-1; D not certain. V lost 1 base, J lost 2 bases, and 10 bases lay in between. The germline V gene has CDR1 MGHDK and CDR2 SYGVNS. CDR3 length: 15 amino acids.

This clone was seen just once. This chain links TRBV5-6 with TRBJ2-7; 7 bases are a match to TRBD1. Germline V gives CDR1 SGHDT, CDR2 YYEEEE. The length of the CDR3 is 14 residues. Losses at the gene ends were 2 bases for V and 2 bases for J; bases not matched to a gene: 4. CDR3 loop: CASSFRDRPYEQYF. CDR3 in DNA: TGTGCCAGCAGCTTCCGGGACAGACCCTACGAGCAGTACTTC.

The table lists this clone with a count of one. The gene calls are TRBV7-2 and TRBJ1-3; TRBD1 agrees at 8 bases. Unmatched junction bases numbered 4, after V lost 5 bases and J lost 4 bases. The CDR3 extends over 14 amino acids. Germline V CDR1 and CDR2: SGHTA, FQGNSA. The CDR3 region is CASSPQGGGNTIYF. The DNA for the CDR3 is TGTGCCAGCAGCCCACAGGGGGGCGGAAACACCATATATTTT.

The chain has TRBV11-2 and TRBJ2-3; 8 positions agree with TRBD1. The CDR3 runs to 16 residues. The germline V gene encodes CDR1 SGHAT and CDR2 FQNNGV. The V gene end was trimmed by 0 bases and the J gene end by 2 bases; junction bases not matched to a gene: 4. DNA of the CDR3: TGTGCCAGCAGCTTAGATCACAGGGGGTACACAGATACGCAGTATTTT. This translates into CASSLDHRGYTDTQYF.

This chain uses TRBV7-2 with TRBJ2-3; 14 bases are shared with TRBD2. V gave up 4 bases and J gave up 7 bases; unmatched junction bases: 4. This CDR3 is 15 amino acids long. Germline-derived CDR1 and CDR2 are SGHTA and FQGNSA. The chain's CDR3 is CASSSTSGGANTQYF. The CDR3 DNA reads TGTGCCAGCAGCTCGACTAGCGGGGGGGCGAATACGCAGTATTTT.